This TCR beta chain was sequenced during a study of T cell changes during pregnancy in multiple sclerosis (dated by TCRdb to between 2019 and 2020). About the investigation overall: The study looked at changes in the T cell repertoire across pregnancy in women with multiple sclerosis.

About this clone: Its cognate antigen has yet to be identified. Per-base qualities were not stored, and no clone one base away is much larger.

The method was the immunoSEQ multiplex PCR assay. TCRdb's version of the immuneACCESS table is confined to in-frame rearrangements and falls short of the full clone set. An unresolved V gene accounts for under half of the shortfall where checked; the remainder is of unknown origin. This sample holds approximately 88,000 clones; 94% were observed only once. The ten most abundant clones make up around 2.3% of the sample. Trimming at the junction amounts to 3 bases on V and 4 bases on J, and the germline ends lie 7 bases apart. The CDR3 goes from the cysteine to the phenylalanine over 13 residues. Solely the CDR3 DNA is kept, with 39 bases framed from the first base. The germline V gene provides CDR1 SGDLS and CDR2 YYNGEE.

The sample was peripheral blood, taken in the third trimester of pregnancy. The rearrangement joined TRBV9 to TRBJ2-2; there is no confident call for the D gene. This sequence was found in a female donor with multiple sclerosis, enrolled in a pregnancy study. CDR3 region: CASSGRVTGELFF. DNA sequence: TGTGCCAGCAGCGGACGGGTCACCGGGGAGCTGTTTTTT.